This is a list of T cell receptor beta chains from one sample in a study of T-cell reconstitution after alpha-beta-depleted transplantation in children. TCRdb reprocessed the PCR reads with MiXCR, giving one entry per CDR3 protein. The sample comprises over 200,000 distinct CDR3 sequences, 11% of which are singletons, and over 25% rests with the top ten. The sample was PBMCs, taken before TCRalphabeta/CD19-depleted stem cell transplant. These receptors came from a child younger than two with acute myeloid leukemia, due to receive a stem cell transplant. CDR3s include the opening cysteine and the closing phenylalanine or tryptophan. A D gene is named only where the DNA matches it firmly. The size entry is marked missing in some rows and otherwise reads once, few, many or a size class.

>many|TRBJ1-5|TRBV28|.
CARTPGRANNQPQHF
TGTGCCCGGACCCCAGGCAGGGCCAACAATCAGCCCCAGCATTTT
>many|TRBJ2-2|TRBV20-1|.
CSARDIASNTGELFF
TGCAGTGCTAGAGATATAGCGTCGAACACCGGGGAGCTGTTTTTT
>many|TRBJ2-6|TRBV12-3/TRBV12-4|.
CASSPLRGTTGANVLTF
TGTGCCAGCAGCCCACTGAGGGGCACAACCGGGGCCAACGTCCTGACTTTC
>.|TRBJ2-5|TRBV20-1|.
CFSKATSAGETQYF
TGCTTCTCGAAAGCGACTAGTGCAGGAGAGACCCAGTACTTC
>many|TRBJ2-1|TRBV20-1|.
CSAEGRSDEQFF
TGCAGTGCCGAAGGACGGTCGGATGAGCAGTTCTTC
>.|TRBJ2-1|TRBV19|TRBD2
CASSRRLAGTEQFF
TGTGCCAGTAGTCGGAGACTAGCGGGGACTGAGCAGTTCTTC
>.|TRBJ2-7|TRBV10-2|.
CASHGSSYEQYF
TGCGCCAGCCACGGCTCCTCCTACGAGCAGTACTTC
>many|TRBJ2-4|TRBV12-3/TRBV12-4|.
CASSLKATRIQYF
TGTGCCAGCAGTCTAAAGGCGACACGCATTCAGTACTTC
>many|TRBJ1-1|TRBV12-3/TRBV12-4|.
CASSLQLTEAFF
TGTGCCAGCAGTCTCCAGCTGACTGAAGCTTTCTTT
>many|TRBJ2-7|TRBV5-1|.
CASMDLDEQYF
TGCGCCAGCATGGACTTGGACGAGCAGTACTTC
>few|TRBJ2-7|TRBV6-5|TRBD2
CASSTLAGASVDEQYF
TGTGCCAGCAGTACCCTAGCGGGAGCAAGTGTAGACGAGCAGTACTTC
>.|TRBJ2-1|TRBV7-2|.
CASSLAGSGGFF
TGTGCCAGCAGCTTAGCGGGGTCGGGTGGGTTCTTC
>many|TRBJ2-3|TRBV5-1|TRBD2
CASSLVAGEADTQYF
TGCGCCAGCAGCTTGGTAGCGGGGGAGGCGGATACGCAGTATTTT
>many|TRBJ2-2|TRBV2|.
CATNTGITGELFF
TGTGCCACCAATACAGGGATCACCGGGGAGCTGTTTTTT
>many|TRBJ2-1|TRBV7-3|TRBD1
CASSATGGGDEQFF
TGTGCCAGCAGCGCGACAGGGGGCGGGGATGAGCAGTTCTTC
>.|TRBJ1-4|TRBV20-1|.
CSAPGGRANEKLFF
TGCAGTGCCCCGGGCGGGAGGGCTAATGAAAAACTGTTTTTT